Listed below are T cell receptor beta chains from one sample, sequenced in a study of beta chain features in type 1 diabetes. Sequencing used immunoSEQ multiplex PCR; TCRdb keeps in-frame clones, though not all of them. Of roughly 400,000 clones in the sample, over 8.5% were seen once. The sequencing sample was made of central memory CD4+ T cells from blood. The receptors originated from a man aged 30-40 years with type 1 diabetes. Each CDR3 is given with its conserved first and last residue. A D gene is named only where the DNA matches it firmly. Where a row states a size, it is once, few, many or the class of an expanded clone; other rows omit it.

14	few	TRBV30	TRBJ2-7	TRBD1	CAWGRGQGVSEQYF	TGTGCCTGGGGCAGGGGACAGGGGGTAAGCGAGCAGTACTTC
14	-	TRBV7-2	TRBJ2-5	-	CASSLQGWGETQYF	TGTGCCAGCAGCTTACAGGGTTGGGGAGAGACCCAGTACTTC
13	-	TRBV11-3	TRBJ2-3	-	CASSLASTDTQYF	TGTGCCAGCAGCTTAGCTTCCACAGATACGCAGTATTTT
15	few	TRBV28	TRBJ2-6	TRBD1	CASTQGVSGANVLTF	TGTGCCAGCACCCAGGGGGTCTCTGGGGCCAACGTCCTGACTTTC
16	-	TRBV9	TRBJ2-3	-	CASSALLGIHTDTQYF	TGTGCCAGCAGCGCCCTACTAGGGATCCACACAGATACGCAGTATTTT
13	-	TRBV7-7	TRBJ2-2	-	CASSLDLTGELFF	TGTGCTAGCAGCCTAGACCTTACCGGGGAGCTGTTTTTT
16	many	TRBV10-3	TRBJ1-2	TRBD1	CASIAGQGANNYGYTF	TGTGCCAGTATAGCGGGACAGGGGGCCAACAACTATGGCTACACCTTC
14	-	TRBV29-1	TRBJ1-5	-	CSVAPQGSNQPQHF	TGCAGCGTGGCCCCCCAGGGGTCGAACCAGCCCCAGCATTTT
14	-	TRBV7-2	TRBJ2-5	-	CATGRGGGQETQYF	TGTGCCACCGGACGAGGAGGGGGCCAAGAGACCCAGTACTTC
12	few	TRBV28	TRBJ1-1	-	CASSLATKGAFF	TGTGCCAGCAGTTTAGCCACAAAAGGAGCTTTCTTT
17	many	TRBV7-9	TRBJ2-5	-	CASSLETGFQYQETQYF	TGTGCCAGCAGCTTAGAAACCGGGTTTCAGTACCAAGAGACCCAGTACTTC
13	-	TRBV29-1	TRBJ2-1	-	CSVAGTGESEQFF	TGCAGCGTTGCGGGGACGGGGGAGTCCGAGCAGTTCTTC
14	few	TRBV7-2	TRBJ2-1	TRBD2	CATQGSGKGNEQFF	TGTGCCACCCAGGGTAGCGGGAAAGGGAATGAGCAGTTCTTC
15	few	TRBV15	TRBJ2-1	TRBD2	CATSYSAGGPHEQFF	TGTGCCACCAGCTATTCCGCGGGAGGGCCCCATGAGCAGTTCTTC
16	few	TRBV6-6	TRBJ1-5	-	CASSYPEGLGDQPQHF	TGTGCCAGCAGTTACCCCGAGGGGTTAGGGGATCAGCCCCAGCATTTT
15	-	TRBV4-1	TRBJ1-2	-	CASSQDPVGDYGYTF	TGCGCCAGCAGCCAAGATCCGGTTGGCGACTATGGCTACACCTTC
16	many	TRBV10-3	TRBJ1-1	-	CAWMGRITSPNTEAFF	TGTGCCTGGATGGGCAGGATTACGAGTCCTAACACTGAAGCTTTCTTT
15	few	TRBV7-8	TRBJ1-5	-	CASSGSGGANQPQHF	TGTGCCAGCAGCGGCTCCGGGGGCGCCAATCAGCCCCAGCATTTT
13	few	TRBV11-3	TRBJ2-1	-	CASSQEGYNEQFF	TGTGCCAGCAGCCAAGAGGGCTACAATGAGCAGTTCTTC
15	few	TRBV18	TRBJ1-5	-	CASSPTYSGNQPQHF	TGTGCCAGCTCACCAACCTATTCCGGCAATCAGCCCCAGCATTTT
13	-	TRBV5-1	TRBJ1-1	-	CASSLTGRTEAFF	TGCGCCAGCAGCTTGACAGGGCGAACTGAAGCTTTCTTT
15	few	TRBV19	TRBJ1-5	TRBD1	CASIDPGQGNQPQHF	TGTGCCAGTATCGACCCGGGACAGGGGAATCAGCCCCAGCATTTT
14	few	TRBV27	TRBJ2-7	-	CASSYSRSTREQYF	TGTGCCAGCAGTTACTCGAGGTCTACCCGCGAGCAGTACTTC
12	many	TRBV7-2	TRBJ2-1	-	CASSLAPNKQFF	TGTGCCAGCAGCTTGGCTCCTAACAAGCAGTTCTTC
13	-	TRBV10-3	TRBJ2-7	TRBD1	CAISRQGAYEQYF	TGTGCCATCAGTAGACAGGGGGCCTACGAGCAGTACTTC
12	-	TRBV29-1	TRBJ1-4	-	CSVERVDEKLFF	TGCAGCGTTGAGCGGGTGGACGAAAAACTGTTTTTT
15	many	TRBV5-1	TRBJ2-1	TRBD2	CASSLGLAEMGEQFF	TGCGCCAGCAGCTTGGGACTAGCGGAGATGGGTGAGCAGTTCTTC
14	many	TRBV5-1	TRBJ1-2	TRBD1	CASSVDRGSDGYTF	TGCGCCAGCAGCGTCGACAGGGGTTCTGATGGCTACACCTTC
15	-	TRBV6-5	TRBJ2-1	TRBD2	CASSAEGLVIHEQFF	TGTGCCAGCAGTGCCGAAGGACTAGTCATACATGAGCAGTTCTTC
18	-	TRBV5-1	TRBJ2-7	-	CASSLYGKGDILSYEQYF	TGCGCCAGCAGCTTGTATGGAAAAGGGGACATACTCTCCTACGAGCAGTACTTC
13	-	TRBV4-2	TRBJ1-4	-	CASREPTNEKLFF	TGTGCCAGCAGGGAACCAACTAATGAAAAACTGTTTTTT
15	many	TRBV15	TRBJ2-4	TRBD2	CATSRNRDGRNIQYF	TGTGCCACCAGCAGGAACCGGGACGGGAGGAACATTCAGTACTTC
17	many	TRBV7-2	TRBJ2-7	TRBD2	CASSQNPPGGGRNEQYF	TGTGCCAGCAGTCAAAACCCCCCTGGGGGGGGTAGGAACGAGCAGTACTTC
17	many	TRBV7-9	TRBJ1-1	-	CASSLNRGGHQSHAAFF	TGTGCCAGCAGCTTAAACAGAGGGGGGCACCAATCGCATGCGGCTTTCTTT
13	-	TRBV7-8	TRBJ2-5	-	CASSRGREETQYF	TGTGCCAGCAGCCGGGGCAGGGAAGAGACCCAGTACTTC
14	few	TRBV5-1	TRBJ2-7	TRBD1	CASSREGAQDEQYF	TGCGCCAGCAGCCGCGAGGGGGCTCAAGACGAGCAGTACTTC
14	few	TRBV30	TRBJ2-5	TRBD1	CAWGTGDGGETQYF	TGTGCCTGGGGGACAGGGGATGGCGGGGAGACCCAGTACTTC
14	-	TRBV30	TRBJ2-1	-	CAWSPGSSYNEQFF	TGTGCCTGGAGTCCTGGGAGCTCCTACAATGAGCAGTTCTTC
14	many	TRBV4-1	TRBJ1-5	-	CASSQDRGQLFVHF	TGCGCCAGCAGCCAAGATCGAGGACAGCTTTTTGTGCATTTT
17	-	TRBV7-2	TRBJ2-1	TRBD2	CASSLTRGSGRANEQFF	TGTGCCAGCAGCTTAACCCGGGGTAGCGGGAGGGCCAATGAGCAGTTCTTC
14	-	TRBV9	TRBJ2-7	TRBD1	CASSPRQGFYEQYF	TGTGCCAGCAGCCCCCGACAGGGTTTCTACGAGCAGTACTTC
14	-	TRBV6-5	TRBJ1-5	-	CASRPDRSNQPQHF	TGTGCCAGCAGACCTGACAGGAGCAATCAGCCCCAGCATTTT
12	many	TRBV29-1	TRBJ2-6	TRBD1	CSAWTGTGVLTF	TGCAGCGCTTGGACTGGGACAGGCGTCCTGACTTTC
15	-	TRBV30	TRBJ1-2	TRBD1	CAWAQQRTGGYGYTF	TGTGCCTGGGCCCAACAACGGACAGGGGGCTATGGCTACACCTTC
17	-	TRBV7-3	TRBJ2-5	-	CASSSYPGGSGKETQYF	TGTGCCAGCAGCTCATACCCCGGTGGTAGCGGTAAAGAGACCCAGTACTTC
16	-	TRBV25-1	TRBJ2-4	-	CASSRDGGGERNIQYF	TGTGCCAGCAGTCGCGATGGGGGCGGTGAAAGAAACATTCAGTACTTC